This TCR beta chain was sequenced for a study of regulatory T cells in long-lasting Graves disease. General observations from the study: Accuracy might have suffered from few samples. Persistent disease preferred TRBV28, TRBJ1-2 and TRBJ2-5; new disease, TRBV20-1 and TRBJ2-1.

CDR3 length: 16 residues. In germline, CDR1 is PRHDT, CDR2 FYEKMQ (reference sequence). V was shortened by 2 bases and J by 3 bases, with 13 bases between the two germline ends. Described time point: persistent/refractory GD, antithyroid drugs over 5 years with positive TRAb. PBMC-extracted RNA yielded the TCR library. Diagnoses of Graves' disease were made by American Thyroid Association guidelines. In building TCR beta libraries, iRepertoire HTBI primers were used together with Arm-PCR of CDR3 regions. Each CDR3 protein gets one entry after TCRdb re-called the multiplex PCR reads with MiXCR. Seen here are fewer than 600,000 distinct CDR3 sequences, less than 25% observed once, and the top ten hold about 12%. This clonotype was observed a handful of times. Its antigen is as yet unknown.

The J gene is TRBJ2-2, the V gene TRBV13; D possibly corresponds to TRBD1 (7 bases). The sequence was obtained from a female donor with Graves disease. The source was peripheral blood mononuclear cells (PBMCs), collected when the disease was refractory, from a patient treated with antithyroid drugs. CDR3 amino acids: CASSLSPRGDTGELFF. CDR3 bases: TGTGCCAGCAGCTTAAGTCCCAGGGGGGACACCGGGGAGCTGTTTTTT.